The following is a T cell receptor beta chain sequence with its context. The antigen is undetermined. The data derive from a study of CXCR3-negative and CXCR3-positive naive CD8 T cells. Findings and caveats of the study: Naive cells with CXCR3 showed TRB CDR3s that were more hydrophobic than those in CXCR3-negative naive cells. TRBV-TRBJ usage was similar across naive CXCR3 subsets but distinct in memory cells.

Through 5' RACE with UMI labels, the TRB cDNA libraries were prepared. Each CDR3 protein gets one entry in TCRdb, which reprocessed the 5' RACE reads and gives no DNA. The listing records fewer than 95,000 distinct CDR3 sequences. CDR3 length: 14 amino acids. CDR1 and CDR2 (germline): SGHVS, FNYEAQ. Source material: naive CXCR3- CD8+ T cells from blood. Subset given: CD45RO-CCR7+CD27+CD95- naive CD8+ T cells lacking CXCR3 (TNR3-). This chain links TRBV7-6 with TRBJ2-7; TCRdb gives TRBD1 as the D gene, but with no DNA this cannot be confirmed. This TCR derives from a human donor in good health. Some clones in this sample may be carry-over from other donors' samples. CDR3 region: CASSFGDLSYEQYF.